The source of this T cell receptor beta chain is a study of blood T cell repertoires in COVID-19. Overall study context: From the United States, Italy and Spain came samples of acute and convalescent COVID-19. The analysed material was cDNA or gDNA that came from T cells, B-cell-depleted T cells, or PBMCs.

Original analysis: Reference gene primers were amplified, and this amplification served to estimate nucleated cell counts. Sequencing was performed with immunoSEQ multiplex PCR; in TCRdb, only in-frame clones are kept and a portion is missing. D and trimming come from the DNA, and the V and J calls and clone size come from that table. The repertoire consists of about 150,000 clones, with around 85% occurring once and the leading ten covering roughly 3%. Germline CDR1 and CDR2: GTSNPN and SVGIG (reference sequence). V lost 4 bases, J lost 4 bases, and 7 bases stayed unmatched. The CDR3 sequence is 14 residues long.

Sequenced: peripheral blood. The clonotype originates from a woman of 80 years or more with acute or convalescent COVID-19. The chain links TRBV30 to TRBJ1-1; 9 nucleotides match TRBD1. CDR3 in DNA: TGTGCCTGGAACCCGACAGGGGGGAGCACTGAAGCTTTCTTT. Translation gives CAWNPTGGSTEAFF. Looking up the rest from reference TRBV30 and TRBJ1-1 gives the full variable domain: SQTIHQWPATLVQPVGSPLSLECTVEGTSNPNLYWYRQAAGRGLQLLFYSVGIGQISSEVPQNLSASRPQDRQFILSSKKLLLSDSGFYLCAWNPTGGSTEAFFGQGTRLTVV.